This T cell receptor beta chain was documented in a study of blood T cell repertoires in COVID-19. Cohorts were based on clinical histories the participants reported. This CDR3 comprises 14 residues. The V and J ends lost 2 bases and 4 bases, in that order; junction bases with no gene match: 4. Germline lookup yields CDR1 GTSNPN and CDR2 SVGIG (reference sequence). The data were produced by immunoSEQ multiplex PCR, yet TCRdb's version contains in-frame clones alone and is incomplete. Of hundreds of thousands of clones listed, 85% to 90% were seen once; the top ten hold about 1.5%. The chain couples TRBV30 to TRBJ2-7; 11 nucleotides line up with TRBD2. The receptor comes from a woman under 30 with acute COVID-19. Sequencing used PBMCs or T cells enriched from blood (not recorded which). CDR3 nucleotide sequence: TGTGCCTGGAGTTATATAGCGGGAGGGTACGAGCAGTACTTC. Residues: CAWSYIAGGYEQYF. The full variable domain, its missing parts supplied by reference TRBV30 and TRBJ2-7, is SQTIHQWPATLVQPVGSPLSLECTVEGTSNPNLYWYRQAAGRGLQLLFYSVGIGQISSEVPQNLSASRPQDRQFILSSKKLLLSDSGFYLCAWSYIAGGYEQYFGPGTRLTVT.